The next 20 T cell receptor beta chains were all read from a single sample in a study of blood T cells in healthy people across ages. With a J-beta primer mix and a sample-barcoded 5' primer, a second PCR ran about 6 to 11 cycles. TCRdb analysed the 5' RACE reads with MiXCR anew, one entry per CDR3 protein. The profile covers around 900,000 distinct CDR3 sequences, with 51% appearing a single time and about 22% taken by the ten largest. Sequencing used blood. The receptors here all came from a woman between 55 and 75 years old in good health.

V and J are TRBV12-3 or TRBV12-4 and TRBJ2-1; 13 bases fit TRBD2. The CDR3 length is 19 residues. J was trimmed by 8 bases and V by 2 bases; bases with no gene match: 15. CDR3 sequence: CASSLMAGWTSGRVDEQFF. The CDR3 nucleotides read TGTGCCAGCAGTTTAATGGCGGGGTGGACTAGCGGGAGAGTCGATGAGCAGTTCTTC.

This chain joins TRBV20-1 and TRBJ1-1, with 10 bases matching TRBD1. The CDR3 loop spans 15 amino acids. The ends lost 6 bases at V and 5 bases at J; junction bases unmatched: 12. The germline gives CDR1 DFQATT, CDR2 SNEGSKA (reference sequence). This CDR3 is CSAVPGQGDWTEAFF. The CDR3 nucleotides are TGCAGTGCCGTCCCCGGACAGGGGGATTGGACTGAAGCTTTCTTT.

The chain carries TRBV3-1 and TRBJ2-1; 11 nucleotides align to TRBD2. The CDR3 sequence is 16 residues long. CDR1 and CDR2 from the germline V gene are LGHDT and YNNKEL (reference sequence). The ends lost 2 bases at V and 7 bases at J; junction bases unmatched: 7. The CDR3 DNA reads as TGTGCCAGCAGCCAAACTCTAGCGGGAGGATTTAATGAGCAGTTCTTC. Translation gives CASSQTLAGGFNEQFF.

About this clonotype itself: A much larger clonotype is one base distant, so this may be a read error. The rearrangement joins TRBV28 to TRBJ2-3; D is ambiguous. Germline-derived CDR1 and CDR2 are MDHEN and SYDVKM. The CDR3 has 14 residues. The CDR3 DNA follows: TGTGCCGGCAGTTCTCGGGCGTTTACAGATACGCAGTATTTT. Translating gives CAGSSRAFTDTQYF.

The CDR3 loop reads CASSPVGRVDEQFF. CDR3 bases: TGTGCCAGCAGCCCAGTAGGTCGGGTCGATGAGCAGTTCTTC. The rearrangement links TRBV4-2 to TRBJ2-1, with D hard to call. V lost 4 bases to trimming and J lost 8 bases, with 15 bases between them. Germline lookup yields CDR1 LGHNA and CDR2 YNFKEQ. The CDR3 spans 14 residues.

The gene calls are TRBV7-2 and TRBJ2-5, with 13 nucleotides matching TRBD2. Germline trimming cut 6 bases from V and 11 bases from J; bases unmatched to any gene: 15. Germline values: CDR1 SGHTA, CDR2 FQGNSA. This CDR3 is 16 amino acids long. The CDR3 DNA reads TGTGCCAGCAGGTTCGGACTAGCGGGAGTCCAGGGGGGGCAGTACTTC. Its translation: CASRFGLAGVQGGQYF. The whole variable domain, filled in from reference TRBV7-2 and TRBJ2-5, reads GAGVSQSPSNKVTEKGKDVELRCDPISGHTALYWYRQSLGQGLEFLIYFQGNSAPDKSGLPSDRFSAERTGGSVSTLTIQRTQQEDSAVYLCASRFGLAGVQGGQYFGPGTRLLVL.

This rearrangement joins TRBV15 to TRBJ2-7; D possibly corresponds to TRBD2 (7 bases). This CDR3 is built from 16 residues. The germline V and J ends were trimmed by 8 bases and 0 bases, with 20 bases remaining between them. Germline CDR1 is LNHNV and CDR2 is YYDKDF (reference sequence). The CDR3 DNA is TGTGCCACCTCCAAAATCGGGGGGCTCAGCTCCTACGAGCAGTACTTC. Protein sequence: CATSKIGGLSSYEQYF.

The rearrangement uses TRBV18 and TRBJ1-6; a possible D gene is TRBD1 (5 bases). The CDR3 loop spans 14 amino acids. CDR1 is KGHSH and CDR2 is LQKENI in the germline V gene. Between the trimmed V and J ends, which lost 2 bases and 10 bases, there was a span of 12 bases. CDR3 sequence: CASSPETATSPLHF. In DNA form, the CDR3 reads TGTGCCAGCTCACCAGAGACAGCGACATCACCCCTCCACTTT.

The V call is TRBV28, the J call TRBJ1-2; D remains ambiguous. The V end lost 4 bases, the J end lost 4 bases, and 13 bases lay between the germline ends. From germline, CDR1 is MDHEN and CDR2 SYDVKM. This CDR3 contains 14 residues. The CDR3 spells CASSYLGVGYGYTF. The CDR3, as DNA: TGTGCCAGCAGTTATCTGGGAGTTGGCTATGGCTACACCTTC.

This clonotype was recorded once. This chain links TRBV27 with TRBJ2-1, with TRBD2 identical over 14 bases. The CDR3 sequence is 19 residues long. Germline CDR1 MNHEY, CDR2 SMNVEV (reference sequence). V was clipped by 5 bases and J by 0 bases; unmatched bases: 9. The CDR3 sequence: CASSPPGLAGDHSYNEQFF. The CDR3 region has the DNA TGTGCCAGCAGTCCCCCGGGACTAGCGGGAGACCACTCCTACAATGAGCAGTTCTTC.

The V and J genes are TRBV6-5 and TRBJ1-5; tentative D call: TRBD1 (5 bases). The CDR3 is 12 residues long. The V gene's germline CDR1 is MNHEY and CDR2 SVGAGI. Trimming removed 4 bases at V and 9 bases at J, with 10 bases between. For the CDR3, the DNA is TGTGCCAGCAGTTTGGGGCGTGGGCCCCAGCATTTT. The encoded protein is CASSLGRGPQHF.

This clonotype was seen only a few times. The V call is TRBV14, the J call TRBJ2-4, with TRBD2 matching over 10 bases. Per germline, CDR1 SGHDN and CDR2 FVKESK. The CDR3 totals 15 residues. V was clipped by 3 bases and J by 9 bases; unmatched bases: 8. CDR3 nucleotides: TGTGCCAGCAGCCATGTGACTAGCGGGCCAGGCATTCAGTACTTC. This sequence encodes CASSHVTSGPGIQYF.

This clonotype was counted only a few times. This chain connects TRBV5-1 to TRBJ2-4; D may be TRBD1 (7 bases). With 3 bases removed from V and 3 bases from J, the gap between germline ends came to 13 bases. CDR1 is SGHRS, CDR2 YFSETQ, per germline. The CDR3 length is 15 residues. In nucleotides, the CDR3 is TGCGCCAGCAGCTCCTACAGGGGAGGCAAAAACATTCAGTACTTC. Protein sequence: CASSSYRGGKNIQYF.

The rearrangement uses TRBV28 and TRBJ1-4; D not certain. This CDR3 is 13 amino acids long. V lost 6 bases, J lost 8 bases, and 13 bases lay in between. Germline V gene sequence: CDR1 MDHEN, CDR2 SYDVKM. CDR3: CASRPNKQEKLFF. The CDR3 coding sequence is TGTGCCAGCAGGCCTAACAAACAGGAAAAACTGTTTTTT.

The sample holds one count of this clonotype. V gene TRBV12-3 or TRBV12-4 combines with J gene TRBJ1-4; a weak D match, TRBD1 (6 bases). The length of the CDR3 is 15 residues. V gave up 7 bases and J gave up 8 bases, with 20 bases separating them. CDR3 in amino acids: CASTLVGGAGEKLFF. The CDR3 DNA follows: TGTGCCAGCACCCTAGTGGGGGGCGCTGGCGAAAAACTGTTTTTT.

Here the CDR3 reads CASSYWLETQYF. The CDR3 DNA reads as TGTGCCAGCAGTTACTGGTTGGAGACCCAGTACTTC. The chain employs TRBV6-6 and TRBJ2-5; D is unclear. Per germline, CDR1 MNHNY and CDR2 SVGAGI (reference sequence). Trimming pared 1 base from V and 5 bases from J, leaving 5 bases between. The CDR3 loop spans 12 amino acids.

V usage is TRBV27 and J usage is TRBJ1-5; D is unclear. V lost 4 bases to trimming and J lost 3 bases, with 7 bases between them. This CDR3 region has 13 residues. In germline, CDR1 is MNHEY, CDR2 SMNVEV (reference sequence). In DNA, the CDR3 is TGTGCCAGCAGTTGGGAGTCCAATCAGCCCCAGCATTTT. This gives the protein CASSWESNQPQHF.

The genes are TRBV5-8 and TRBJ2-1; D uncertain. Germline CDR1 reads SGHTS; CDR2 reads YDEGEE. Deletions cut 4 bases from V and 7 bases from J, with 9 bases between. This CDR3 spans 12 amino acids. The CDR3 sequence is CASSLKRNEQFF. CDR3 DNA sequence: TGTGCCAGCAGCCTAAAGAGGAATGAGCAGTTCTTC.

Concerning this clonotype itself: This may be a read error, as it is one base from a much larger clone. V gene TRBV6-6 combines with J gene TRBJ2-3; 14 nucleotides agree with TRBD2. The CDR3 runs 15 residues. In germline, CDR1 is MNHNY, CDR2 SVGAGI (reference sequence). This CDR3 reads CASGPGLAGVYTRYF. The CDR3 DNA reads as TGTGCCAGCGGACCGGGACTAGCGGGAGTGTATACGCGGTATTTT.

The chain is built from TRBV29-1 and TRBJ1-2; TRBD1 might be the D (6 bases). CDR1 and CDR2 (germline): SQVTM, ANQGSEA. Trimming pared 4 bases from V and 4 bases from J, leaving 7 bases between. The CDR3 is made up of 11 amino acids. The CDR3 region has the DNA TGCAGCGTTGTACAGGGCTATGGCTACACCTTC. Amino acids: CSVVQGYGYTF. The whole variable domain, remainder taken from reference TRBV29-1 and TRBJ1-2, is SAVISQKPSRDICQRGTSLTIQCQVDSQVTMMFWYRQQPGQSLTLIATANQGSEATYESGFVIDKFPISRPNLTFSTLTVSNMSPEDSSIYLCSVVQGYGYTFGSGTRLTVV.